The sequence of this TCR beta chain was determined in a study of blood T cell repertoires in COVID-19. The overall study: PBMCs, B-cell-depleted T cells, or T cells were the source of the cDNA or gDNA that made up the material.

CDR1 and CDR2 from the germline V gene are KGHDR and SFDVKD. Unmatched junction bases numbered 6, after V lost 4 bases and J lost 3 bases. The CDR3 contains 16 residues. In the original processing: Estimation of nucleated cell counts relied on the amplification of reference gene primers. Here immunoSEQ multiplex PCR was the method, and the copy in TCRdb shows in-frame clones only, minus some. V, J and clone size were drawn from that table, and D and trimming were deduced from the DNA. The table lists approximately 130,000 clones, about 77% of them singletons, with more than 15% in the top ten. The source of this sequence is an older man with acute or convalescent COVID-19. This chain connects TRBV24-1 to TRBJ2-3; the match to TRBD1 covers 10 bases. The sequenced material came from peripheral blood. The CDR3 loop is CATSEKTGGRTDTQYF. CDR3 DNA: TGTGCCACCAGTGAAAAGACAGGGGGCAGGACAGATACGCAGTATTTT.